This T cell receptor (beta chain) derives from a study of tumor-infiltrating lymphocytes in primary liver carcinoma. This clonotype was counted ten times or more. Investigators took RNA and DNA out together from 20-30 mg of unsorted bulk tissue. TCR beta cDNA was reverse-transcribed from roughly 520 ng of total RNA. The reaction used a constant-region primer and ProtoScript II reverse transcriptase. Three nested multiplex PCR rounds of slightly modified ARM-PCR generated TCR beta libraries. A C-beta reverse primer and TRBV1-TRBV30 forward primers served in each of the first two PCR rounds, at approximately 10 cycles apiece. TCRdb processed the multiplex PCR reads anew with MiXCR; each CDR3 protein has one entry. The table includes approximately 120,000 distinct CDR3 sequences, 55% to 75% detected once. V was shortened by 5 bases and J by 4 bases, with 9 bases between the two germline ends. This CDR3 is built from 13 residues.

The chain is built from TRBV12-3 or TRBV12-4 and TRBJ1-3; D gene unclear. Sequencing input: liver tumor tissue from sampling region 3. The subset was: tumor region T3, left-lateral pole. This clonotype originated in a woman aged 60-70 years with primary liver carcinoma and hepatitis B virus infection. CDR3 bases: TGTGCCAGCAGTCCCGCGGGGGGAAACACCATATATTTT. Amino acids: CASSPAGGNTIYF.